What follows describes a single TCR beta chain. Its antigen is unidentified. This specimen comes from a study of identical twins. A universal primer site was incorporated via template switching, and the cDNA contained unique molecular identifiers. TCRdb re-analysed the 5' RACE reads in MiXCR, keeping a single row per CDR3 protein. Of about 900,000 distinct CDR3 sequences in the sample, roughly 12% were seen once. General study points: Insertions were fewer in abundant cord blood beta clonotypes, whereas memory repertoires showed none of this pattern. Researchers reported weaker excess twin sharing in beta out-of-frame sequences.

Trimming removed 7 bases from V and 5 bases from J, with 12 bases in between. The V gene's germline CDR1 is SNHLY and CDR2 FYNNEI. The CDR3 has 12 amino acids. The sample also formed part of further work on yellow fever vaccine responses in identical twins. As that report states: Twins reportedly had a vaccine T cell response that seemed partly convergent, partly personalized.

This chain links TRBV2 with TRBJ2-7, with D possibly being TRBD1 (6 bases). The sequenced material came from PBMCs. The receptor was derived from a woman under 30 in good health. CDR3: CASTGRGNEQYF. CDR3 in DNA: TGTGCCAGCACCGGCAGGGGCAACGAGCAGTACTTC.